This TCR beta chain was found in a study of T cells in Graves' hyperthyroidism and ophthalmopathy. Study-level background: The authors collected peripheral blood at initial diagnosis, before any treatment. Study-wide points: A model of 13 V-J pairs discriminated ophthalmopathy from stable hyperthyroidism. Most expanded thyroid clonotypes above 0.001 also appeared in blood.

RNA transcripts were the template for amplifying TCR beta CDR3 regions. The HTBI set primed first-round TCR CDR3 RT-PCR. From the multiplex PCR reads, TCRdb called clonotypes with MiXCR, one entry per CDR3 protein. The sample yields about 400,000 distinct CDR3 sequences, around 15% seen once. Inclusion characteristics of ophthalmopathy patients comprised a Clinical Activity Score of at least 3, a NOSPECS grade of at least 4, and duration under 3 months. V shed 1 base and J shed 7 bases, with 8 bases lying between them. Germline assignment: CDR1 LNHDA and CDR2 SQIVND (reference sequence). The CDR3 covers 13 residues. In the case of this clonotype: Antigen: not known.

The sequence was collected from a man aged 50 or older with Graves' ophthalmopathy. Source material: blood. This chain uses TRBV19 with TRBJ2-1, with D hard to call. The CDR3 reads CASSIGVGNEQFF. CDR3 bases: TGTGCCAGTAGTATAGGGGTTGGGAATGAGCAGTTCTTC.